A single sample gave rise to the 11 T cell receptor beta chains below, sequenced in a study of Ad26.COV2.S vaccination and SARS-CoV-2 variants. Stated treatment: some 19 received Ad26.COV2.S at low or high dose, single or two shots; a few received placebo; per-sample allocation not given. Sampling was done on day 63 after the first vaccine or placebo injection. Libraries were prepared by immunoSEQ multiplex PCR; TCRdb keeps only in-frame clonotypes and omits some of them. Here the sample spans hundreds of thousands of clones, about 88% being singletons. The input for sequencing was peripheral blood, taken in a trial of Ad26.COV2.S vaccine versus placebo. These receptors were collected from a person aged 18-60 years who received the Ad26.COV2.S COVID-19 vaccine or a placebo.

This chain uses TRBV29-1 with TRBJ1-2; 8 bases agree with TRBD1. The length of the CDR3 is 11 residues. Unmatched junction bases numbered 2, after V lost 8 bases and J lost 3 bases. Germline V CDR1 and CDR2: SQVTM, ANQGSEA. DNA for the CDR3: TGCAGCCTGGGACAGGACTATGGCTACACCTTC. Protein: CSLGQDYGYTF.

The rearrangement uses TRBV9 and TRBJ2-4; D perhaps matches TRBD1 (6 bases). Germline CDR1 is SGDLS and CDR2 is YYNGEE. V shed 3 bases and J shed 9 bases, with 19 bases lying between them. There are 15 residues in the CDR3. CDR3 protein: CASSGSGTRGSIQYF. The CDR3 nucleotides read TGTGCCAGCAGCGGATCCGGGACAAGGGGAAGCATTCAGTACTTC.

The genes are TRBV15 and TRBJ1-1, with D unresolved. Germline CDR1 is LNHNV and CDR2 is YYDKDF (reference sequence). With 1 base removed from V and 6 bases from J, the gap between germline ends came to 15 bases. This CDR3 contains 15 residues. The CDR3 loop reads CATSRGTTDRSEAFF. The DNA of the CDR3 is TGTGCCACCAGCAGAGGGACGACCGATCGTTCTGAAGCTTTCTTT.

On this clone itself: A read error is possible here, since a much larger clone lies one base away. J is TRBJ1-1 and V is TRBV27; perhaps TRBD1 as D (5 bases). V was shortened by 2 bases and J by 0 bases, with 7 bases between the two germline ends. Germline V gene data show CDR1 as MNHEY and CDR2 as SMNVEV (reference sequence). CDR3 size: 14 residues. CDR3 amino acids: CASSLGGVNTEAFF. Written as DNA, the CDR3 is TGTGCCAGCAGTTTAGGGGGAGTGAACACTGAAGCTTTCTTT.

Note on this clone: One end of the junction fails to match germline, which may point to a read error. This chain links TRBV7-9 with TRBJ2-3, with 9 bases lining up with TRBD2. This CDR3 spans 14 amino acids. Per germline, CDR1 SEHNR and CDR2 FQNEAQ (reference sequence). Here the CDR3 DNA reads TGTGCCAGCAGCCGCGGTTCCATTAGAGCGGGAGGTGTTTTT. Its protein is CASSRGSIRAGGVF.

In this sample, this clone turned up once. The chain couples TRBV2 to TRBJ1-2, with D possibly matching TRBD1 (5 bases). Germline values: CDR1 SNHLY, CDR2 FYNNEI. The V gene lost 1 base and the J gene lost 8 bases, with 17 bases spanning the gap. This CDR3 spans 15 amino acids. DNA of the CDR3: TGTGCCAGCAGTGAAGGGGGGACCGTACCGATGGGCTACACCTTC. Translating it yields CASSEGGTVPMGYTF.

The rearrangement joins TRBV28 to TRBJ2-7, with unresolved D. Germline-derived CDR1 and CDR2 are MDHEN and SYDVKM. The CDR3 is 11 amino acids. Trimming took 1 base from V and 6 from J, leaving 4 bases between them. The chain's CDR3 is CASSLSTEQYF. The DNA for the CDR3 is TGTGCCAGCAGTTTATCAACCGAGCAGTACTTC.

The V and J genes are TRBV4-3 and TRBJ2-2; TRBD1 might be the D (5 bases). This CDR3 has 16 residues. Germline-derived CDR1 and CDR2 are LGHNA and YSLEER. Deletions cut 0 bases from V and 6 bases from J, with 14 bases between. The DNA of the CDR3 is TGCGCCAGCAGCCAAGATTGGGCCCAGGGATCCGGGGAGCTGTTTTTT. This codes for CASSQDWAQGSGELFF.

V is TRBV5-4 and J is TRBJ2-5; 11 bases map to TRBD2. Germline V gene sequence: CDR1 SGHNT, CDR2 YYREEE (reference sequence). The CDR3 loop spans 14 amino acids. With V trimmed by 5 bases and J by 5 bases, 5 bases remained unmatched. The CDR3: CASSPLAGVETQYF. DNA for the CDR3: TGTGCCAGCAGTCCACTAGCGGGAGTGGAGACCCAGTACTTC.

The V call is TRBV10-3, the J call TRBJ2-1; TRBD2 agrees at 9 bases. Trimming took 6 bases from V and 7 from J; bases not matched to a gene: 10. The CDR3 runs to 15 residues. The V gene's germline CDR1 is ENHRY and CDR2 SYGVKD. The CDR3 coding sequence is TGTGCCATCAGACTCCAAGCGGGAGGCTCTAATGAGCAGTTCTTC. It encodes CAIRLQAGGSNEQFF.

This chain links TRBV7-9 with TRBJ2-7; possible D gene TRBD2, 6 bases. CDR1 and CDR2 from the germline V gene are SEHNR and FQNEAQ (reference sequence). CDR3 length: 16 amino acids. V was shortened by 1 base and J by 3 bases, with 16 bases between the two germline ends. The CDR3 loop is CASSLGAGRDLYEQYF. The CDR3 nucleotides read TGTGCCAGCAGCTTAGGGGCGGGGCGGGACCTCTACGAGCAGTACTTC.